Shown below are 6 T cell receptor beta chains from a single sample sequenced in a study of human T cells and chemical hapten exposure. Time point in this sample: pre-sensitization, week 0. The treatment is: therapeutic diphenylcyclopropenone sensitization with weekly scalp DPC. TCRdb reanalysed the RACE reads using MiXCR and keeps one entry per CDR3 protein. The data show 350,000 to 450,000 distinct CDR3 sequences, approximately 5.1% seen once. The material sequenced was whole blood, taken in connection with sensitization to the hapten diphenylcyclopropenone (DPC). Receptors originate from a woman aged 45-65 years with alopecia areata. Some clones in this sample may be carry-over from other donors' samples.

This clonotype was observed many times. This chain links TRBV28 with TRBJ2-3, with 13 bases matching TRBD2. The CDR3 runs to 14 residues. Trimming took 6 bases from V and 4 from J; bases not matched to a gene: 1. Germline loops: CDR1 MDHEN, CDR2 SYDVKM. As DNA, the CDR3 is TGTGCCAGCAGACTAGCGGGGGGGGCAGATACGCAGTATTTT. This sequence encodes CASRLAGGADTQYF.

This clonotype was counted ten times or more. CDR3 residues: CASSDRTGLYQPQHF. For the CDR3, the DNA is TGTGCCAGCAGTGACCGGACAGGGCTCTACCAGCCCCAGCATTTT. The chain couples TRBV25-1 to TRBJ1-5; TRBD1 matches at 8 bases. The CDR3 runs to 15 residues. Germline V gene sequence: CDR1 MGHDK, CDR2 SYGVNS. The ends lost 3 bases at V and 7 bases at J; junction bases unmatched: 8.

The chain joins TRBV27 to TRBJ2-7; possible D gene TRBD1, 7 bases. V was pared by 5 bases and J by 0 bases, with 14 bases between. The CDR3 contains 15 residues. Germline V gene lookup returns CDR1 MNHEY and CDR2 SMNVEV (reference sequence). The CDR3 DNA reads TGTGCCAGCAGTCACCGGGGGACAGCCTCCTACGAGCAGTACTTC. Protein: CASSHRGTASYEQYF.

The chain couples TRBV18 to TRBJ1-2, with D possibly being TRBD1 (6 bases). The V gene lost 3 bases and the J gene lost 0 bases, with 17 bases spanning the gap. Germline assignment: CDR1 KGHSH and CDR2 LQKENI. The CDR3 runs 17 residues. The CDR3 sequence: CASSPNQGNSANYGYTF. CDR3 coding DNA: TGTGCCAGCTCACCCAATCAGGGGAACTCAGCTAACTATGGCTACACCTTC.

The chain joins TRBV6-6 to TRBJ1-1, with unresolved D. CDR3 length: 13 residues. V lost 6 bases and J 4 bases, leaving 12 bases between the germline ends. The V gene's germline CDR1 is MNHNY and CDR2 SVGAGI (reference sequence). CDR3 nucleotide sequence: TGTGCCAGCAGCTCTCAGAAGAGCACTGAAGCTTTCTTT. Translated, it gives CASSSQKSTEAFF.

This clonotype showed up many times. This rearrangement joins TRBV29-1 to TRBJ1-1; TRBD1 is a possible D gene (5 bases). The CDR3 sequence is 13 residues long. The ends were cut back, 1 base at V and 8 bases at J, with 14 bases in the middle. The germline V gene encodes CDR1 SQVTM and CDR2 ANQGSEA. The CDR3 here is CSVEVDGAAEAFF. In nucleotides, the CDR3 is TGCAGCGTTGAAGTCGACGGGGCAGCCGAAGCTTTCTTT. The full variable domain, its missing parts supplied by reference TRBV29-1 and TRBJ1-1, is SAVISQKPSRDICQRGTSLTIQCQVDSQVTMMFWYRQQPGQSLTLIATANQGSEATYESGFVIDKFPISRPNLTFSTLTVSNMSPEDSSIYLCSVEVDGAAEAFFGQGTRLTVV.